Sequencing of this T cell receptor (beta chain) was carried out in a study of CD8 T cells in Susac syndrome. The CDR3 is 13 amino acids. The trim removed 6 bases at V and 6 bases at J, leaving 5 bases unmatched. Random hexamers were used to reverse transcribe an amount of roughly 0.5 to 1 ug RNA. Each CDR3 protein gets one entry after TCRdb re-called the immunoSEQ multiplex PCR reads with MiXCR. The sample lists about 190,000 distinct CDR3 sequences; 85% to 95% were seen once. FACS enriched CD8+ TEMRA cells, while bulk CD8+ and CD4+ were negatively isolated. What was sequenced was CD4+ T cells from PBMCs. This chain joins TRBV12-3 or TRBV12-4 and TRBJ2-3; TRBD2 agrees at 8 bases. The clonotype comes from a human donor in good health. The DNA of the CDR3 is TGTGCCAGCAGGGACAGCGGGGGTGATACGCAGTATTTT. This translates into CASRDSGGDTQYF.